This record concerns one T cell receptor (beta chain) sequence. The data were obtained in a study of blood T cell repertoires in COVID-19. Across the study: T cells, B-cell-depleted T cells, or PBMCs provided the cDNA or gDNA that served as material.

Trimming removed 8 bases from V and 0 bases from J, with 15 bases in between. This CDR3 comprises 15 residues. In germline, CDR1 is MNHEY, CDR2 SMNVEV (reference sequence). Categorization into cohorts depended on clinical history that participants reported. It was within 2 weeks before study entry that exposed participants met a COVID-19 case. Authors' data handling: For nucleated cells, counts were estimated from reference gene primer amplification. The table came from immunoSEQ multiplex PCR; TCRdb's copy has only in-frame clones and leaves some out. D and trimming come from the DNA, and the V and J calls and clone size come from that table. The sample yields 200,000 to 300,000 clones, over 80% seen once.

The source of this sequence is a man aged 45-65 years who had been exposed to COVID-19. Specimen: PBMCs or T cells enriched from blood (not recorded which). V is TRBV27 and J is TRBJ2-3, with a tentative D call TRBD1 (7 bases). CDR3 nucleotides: TGTGCCAGCGGACACGCAGGGGGGAGCACAGATACGCAGTATTTT. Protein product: CASGHAGGSTDTQYF.